These 7 T cell receptor beta chains were all obtained from the same sample, sequenced in a study of lymphopenia after photon versus proton radiotherapy. Method: immunoSEQ multiplex PCR; TCRdb's copy keeps in-frame clones and lacks some. The sample consists of approximately 20,000 clones, 90% to 95% of them appearing once. Sequencing used peripheral blood, obtained from a patient treated with photon-based radiotherapy. The receptors stem from a man in his fifties or sixties with pancreatic cancer.

The chain combines TRBV7-8 with TRBJ2-1; 10 nucleotides line up with TRBD2. The CDR3 length is 15 residues. V lost 6 bases to trimming and J lost 6 bases; unmatched junction nucleotides: 8. Per germline, CDR1 SGHVS and CDR2 FQNEAQ. The CDR3 here is CASRQAGGPGNEQFF. For the CDR3, the DNA is TGTGCCAGCAGACAAGCGGGGGGGCCAGGCAATGAGCAGTTCTTC. Supplemented by reference TRBV7-8 and TRBJ2-1, the full variable domain reads GAGVSQSPRYKVAKRGQDVALRCDPISGHVSLFWYQQALGQGPEFLTYFQNEAQLDKSGLPSDRFFAERPEGSVSTLKIQRTQQEDSAVYLCASRQAGGPGNEQFFGPGTRLTVL.

The chain recombines TRBV7-3 with TRBJ2-1, with D possibly matching TRBD2 (5 bases). The CDR3 is 14 residues long. V was pared by 1 base and J by 9 bases, with 13 bases between. Germline CDR1 is SGHTA and CDR2 is FQGTGA. CDR3 amino acids: CASSLNPLSVEQFF. The DNA of the CDR3 is TGTGCCAGCAGCTTAAATCCACTTAGCGTTGAGCAGTTCTTC.

This rearrangement joins TRBV6-5 to TRBJ1-1; D perhaps matches TRBD1 (5 bases). This CDR3 comprises 15 residues. Germline CDR1 reads MNHEY; CDR2 reads SVGAGI. Trimming took 4 bases from V and 2 from J, leaving 14 bases between them. In nucleotides, the CDR3 is TGTGCCAGCAGTTTCCAGCGGACACTCAACACTGAAGCTTTCTTT. This translates into CASSFQRTLNTEAFF.

About this clone itself: Other DNA variants within this sample encode the same CDR3. The V and J genes are TRBV2 and TRBJ2-4; 9 bases fit TRBD2. Germline-derived CDR1 and CDR2 are SNHLY and FYNNEI. V lost 6 bases, J lost 6 bases, and 9 bases stayed unmatched. CDR3 size: 15 residues. CDR3 residues: CASSNVAGALNIQYF. CDR3 coding DNA: TGTGCCAGCAGCAATGTAGCGGGGGCGTTAAACATTCAGTACTTC.

The J gene is TRBJ1-2, the V gene TRBV30; D not resolved. This CDR3 comprises 13 residues. V lost 3 bases and J 3 bases, leaving 11 bases between the germline ends. Germline V gene lookup returns CDR1 GTSNPN and CDR2 SVGIG (reference sequence). The chain's CDR3 is CAWRPPVYYGYTF. The CDR3 nucleotides are TGTGCCTGGAGGCCCCCCGTTTACTATGGCTACACCTTC.

The chain carries TRBV5-1 and TRBJ1-5, with D unresolved. The CDR3 consists of 13 residues. CDR1 SGHRS and CDR2 YFSETQ come from the germline V gene. The germline V and J ends were trimmed by 0 bases and 5 bases, with 6 bases remaining between them. Here the CDR3 reads CASSLVGDQPQHF. In DNA form, the CDR3 reads TGCGCCAGCAGCTTGGTGGGTGATCAGCCCCAGCATTTT.

V usage is TRBV5-1 and J usage is TRBJ2-1, with D maybe TRBD2 (5 bases). The CDR3 sequence is 14 residues long. Germline loops: CDR1 SGHRS, CDR2 YFSETQ. V lost 5 bases and J lost 7, with 16 bases in between. The CDR3 protein is CASRGDPSFNEQFF. CDR3 DNA: TGCGCCAGCAGAGGAGACCCTAGCTTTAATGAGCAGTTCTTC.